These 6 T cell receptor beta chains share one sample of origin, sequenced in a study of T cell changes during pregnancy in multiple sclerosis. Data came from immunoSEQ multiplex PCR; TCRdb stores just in-frame clones and leaves some out. The table shows approximately 46,000 clones, with roughly nine tenths occurring only once. Sequenced material: CD4+ T cells from peripheral blood mononuclear cells, taken after pregnancy. All receptors come from a female donor with multiple sclerosis, enrolled in a pregnancy study.

The chain is built from TRBV28 and TRBJ2-1, with D tentatively TRBD1 (6 bases). CDR3 length: 16 residues. The germline V and J ends were trimmed by 6 bases and 8 bases, with 23 bases remaining between them. The germline CDR1 and CDR2 sequences are MDHEN and SYDVKM. Here the CDR3 reads CASSAISGVLVHEQFF. CDR3 bases: TGTGCCAGCAGCGCCATCTCAGGGGTCTTGGTTCATGAGCAGTTCTTC.

The chain carries TRBV7-9 and TRBJ1-2; tentative D call: TRBD1 (6 bases). This CDR3 has 16 amino acids. The V gene lost 0 bases and the J gene lost 4 bases, with 15 bases spanning the gap. Germline V gives CDR1 SEHNR, CDR2 FQNEAQ (reference sequence). The CDR3 bases are TGTGCCAGCAGCTTAGCCGGGGGGCGAGCCGCCTATGGCTACACCTTC. It specifies CASSLAGGRAAYGYTF.

This clone qualifies as medium-sized. The chain employs TRBV11-2 and TRBJ1-2; 7 nucleotides line up with TRBD1. The CDR3 totals 13 residues. Germline CDR1 and CDR2: SGHAT and FQNNGV. J gave up 7 bases and V 4 bases, and 6 bases lay outside the gene matches. CDR3 residues: CASSSYRGTGYTF. The CDR3 DNA follows: TGTGCCAGCAGCTCATACAGGGGCACTGGCTACACCTTC.

This sequence joins TRBV2 and TRBJ1-5, with D hard to call. Trimming removed 5 bases at V and 0 bases at J, with 8 bases between. CDR3 length: 14 residues. Germline lookup yields CDR1 SNHLY and CDR2 FYNNEI. The CDR3 DNA reads TGTGCCAGCAGTACAGTGTATAGCAATCAGCCCCAGCATTTT. The encoded protein is CASSTVYSNQPQHF. Drawing the rest from reference TRBV2 and TRBJ1-5, the complete variable domain is EPEVTQTPSHQVTQMGQEVILRCVPISNHLYFYWYRQILGQKVEFLVSFYNNEISEKSEIFDDQFSVERPDGSNFTLKIRSTKLEDSAMYFCASSTVYSNQPQHFGDGTRLSIL.

V is TRBV29-1 and J is TRBJ2-3; TRBD2 aligns across 8 bases. The CDR3 covers 14 residues. Losses at the gene ends were 3 bases for V and 4 bases for J; bases not matched to a gene: 6. The germline V gene encodes CDR1 SQVTM and CDR2 ANQGSEA. CDR3 in amino acids: CSVEGGRSADTQYF. The CDR3 DNA reads as TGCAGCGTTGAGGGCGGGAGGAGCGCAGATACGCAGTATTTT.

The V call is TRBV28, the J call TRBJ1-5, with 10 bases matching TRBD1. The J segment lost 12 bases and the V segment lost 2 bases, leaving 1 base of the junction unmatched. This CDR3 has 12 residues. Germline assignment: CDR1 MDHEN and CDR2 SYDVKM. CDR3 coding DNA: TGTGCCAGCAGTTTAGGGGACAGGGGCCAGCATTTT. Protein: CASSLGDRGQHF.